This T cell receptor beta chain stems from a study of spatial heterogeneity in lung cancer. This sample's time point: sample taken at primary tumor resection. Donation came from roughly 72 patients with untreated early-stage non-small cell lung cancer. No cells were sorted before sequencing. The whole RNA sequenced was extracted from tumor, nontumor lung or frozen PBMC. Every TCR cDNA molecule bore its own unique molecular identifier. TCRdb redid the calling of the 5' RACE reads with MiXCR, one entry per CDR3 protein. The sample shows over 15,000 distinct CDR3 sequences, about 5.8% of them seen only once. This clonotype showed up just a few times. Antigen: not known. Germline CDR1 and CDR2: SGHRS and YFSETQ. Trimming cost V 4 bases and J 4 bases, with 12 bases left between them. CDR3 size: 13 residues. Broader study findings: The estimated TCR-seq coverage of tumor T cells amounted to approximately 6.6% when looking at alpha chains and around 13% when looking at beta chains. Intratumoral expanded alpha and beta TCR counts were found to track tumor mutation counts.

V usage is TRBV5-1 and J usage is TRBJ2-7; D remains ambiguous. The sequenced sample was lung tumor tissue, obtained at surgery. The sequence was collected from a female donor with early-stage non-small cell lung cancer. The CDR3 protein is CASSVGSFYEQYF. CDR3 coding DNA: TGCGCCAGCAGCGTGGGGTCCTTTTACGAGCAGTACTTC.